Reported below is one TCR beta chain. What it binds is unknown. Generated by immunoSEQ multiplex PCR, the TCRdb table keeps only in-frame clones and is missing some. Of 130,000 or so clones listed, roughly 89% were seen once; the top ten hold about 8.2%. Germline V gene data show CDR1 as SGHVS and CDR2 as FNYEAQ. With V trimmed by 6 bases and J by 1 base, 10 bases remained unmatched. This CDR3 spans 17 amino acids. This entry belongs to a study of cytomegalovirus exposure and HLA in healthy donors. Study at large: A subsequent analysis stated that the roughly 130 validation repertoires were run on the same platform as the approximately 660 first-cohort repertoires. Points from the study as a whole: In the 120 validation repertoires, about 94% of cluster scores exceeded 0, per a later analysis. It was confirmed in vitro that a few of the CMV-associated chains were specific for CMV antigens. Cytomegalovirus association was listed for about 160 TCR beta chains.

Sequenced material: PBMCs. The chain joins TRBV7-6 to TRBJ2-5; 11 positions agree with TRBD2. The TCR comes from a woman aged 18-29 years in good health and CMV-seropositive. In DNA, the CDR3 is TGTGCCAGCAGGACGCCCATTAGCGGGGGGGCCCAAGAGACCCAGTACTTC. It encodes CASRTPISGGAQETQYF. Variable domain in full (rest from reference TRBV7-6 and TRBJ2-5): GAGVSQSPRYKVTKRGQDVALRCDPISGHVSLYWYRQALGQGPEFLTYFNYEAQQDKSGLPNDRFSAERPEGSISTLTIQRTEQRDSAMYRCASRTPISGGAQETQYFGPGTRLLVL.